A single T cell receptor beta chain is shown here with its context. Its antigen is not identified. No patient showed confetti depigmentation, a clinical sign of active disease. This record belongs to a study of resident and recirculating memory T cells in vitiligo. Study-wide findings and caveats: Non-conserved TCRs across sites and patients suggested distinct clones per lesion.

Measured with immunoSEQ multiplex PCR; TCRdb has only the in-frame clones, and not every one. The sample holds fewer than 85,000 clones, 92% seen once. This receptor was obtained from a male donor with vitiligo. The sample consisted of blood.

As DNA, the CDR3 is TGTGCCATCAGCCCTCCGGGACAGGGGGCCAGCATCTATGGCTACACCTTC. Its protein is CAISPPGQGASIYGYTF. The V and J genes are TRBV10-3 and TRBJ1-2; 12 bases line up with TRBD1. This CDR3 has 17 amino acids. Germline V gene data show CDR1 as ENHRY and CDR2 as SYGVKD. The junction had 12 bases not matched to a gene; V was cut back by 6 bases and J by 4 bases.